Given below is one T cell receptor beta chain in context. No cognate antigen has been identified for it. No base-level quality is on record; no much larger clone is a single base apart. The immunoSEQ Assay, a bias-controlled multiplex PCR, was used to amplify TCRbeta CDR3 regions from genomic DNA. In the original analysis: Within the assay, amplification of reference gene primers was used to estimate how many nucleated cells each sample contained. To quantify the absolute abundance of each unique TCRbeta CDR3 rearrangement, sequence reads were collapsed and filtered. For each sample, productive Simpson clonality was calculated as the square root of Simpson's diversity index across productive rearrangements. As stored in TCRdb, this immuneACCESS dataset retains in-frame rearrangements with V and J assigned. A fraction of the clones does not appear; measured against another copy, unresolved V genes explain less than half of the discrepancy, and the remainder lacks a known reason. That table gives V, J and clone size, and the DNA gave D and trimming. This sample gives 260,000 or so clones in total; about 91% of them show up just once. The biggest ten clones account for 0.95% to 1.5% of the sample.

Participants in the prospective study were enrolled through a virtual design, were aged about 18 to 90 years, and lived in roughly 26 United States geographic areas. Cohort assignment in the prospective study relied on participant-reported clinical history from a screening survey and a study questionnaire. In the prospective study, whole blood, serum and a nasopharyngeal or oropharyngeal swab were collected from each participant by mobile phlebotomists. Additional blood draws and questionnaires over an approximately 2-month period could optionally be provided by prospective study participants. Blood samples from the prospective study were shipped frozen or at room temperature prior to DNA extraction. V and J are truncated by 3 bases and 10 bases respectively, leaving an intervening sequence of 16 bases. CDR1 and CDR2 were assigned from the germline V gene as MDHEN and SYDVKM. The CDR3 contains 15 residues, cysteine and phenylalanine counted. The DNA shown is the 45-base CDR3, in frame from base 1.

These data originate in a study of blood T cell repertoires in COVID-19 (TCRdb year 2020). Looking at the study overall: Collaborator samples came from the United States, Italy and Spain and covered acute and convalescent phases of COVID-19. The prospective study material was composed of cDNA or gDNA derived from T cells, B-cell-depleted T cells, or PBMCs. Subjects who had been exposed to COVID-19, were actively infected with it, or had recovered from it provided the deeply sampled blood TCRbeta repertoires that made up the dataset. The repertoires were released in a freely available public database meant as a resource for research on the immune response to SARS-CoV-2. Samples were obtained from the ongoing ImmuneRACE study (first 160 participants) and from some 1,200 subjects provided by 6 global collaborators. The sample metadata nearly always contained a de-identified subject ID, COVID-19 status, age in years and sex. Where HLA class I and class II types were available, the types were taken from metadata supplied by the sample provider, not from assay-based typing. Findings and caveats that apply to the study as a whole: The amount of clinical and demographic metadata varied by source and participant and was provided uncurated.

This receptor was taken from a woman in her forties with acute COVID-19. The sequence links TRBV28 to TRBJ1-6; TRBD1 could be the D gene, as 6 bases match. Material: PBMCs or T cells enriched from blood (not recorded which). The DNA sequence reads TGTGCCAGCAGTTTGAGTCGAGGGGGGGAATCACCCCTCCACTTT. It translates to CASSLSRGGESPLHF.